What follows are 29 T cell receptor beta chains derived from one specimen sequenced in a study of blood T cell repertoires in COVID-19. Produced via immunoSEQ multiplex PCR; TCRdb's table is partial and in-frame only. Among over 400,000 clones listed, roughly nine tenths were seen once. Sequencing was carried out using peripheral blood. All receptors derive from a woman aged 50 to 60 with COVID-19, enrolled during active disease.

The chain combines TRBV28 with TRBJ1-2; maybe TRBD1 (5 bases). The V gene lost 6 bases and the J gene lost 8 bases, with 22 bases spanning the gap. The CDR3 loop spans 15 amino acids. Per the germline V gene, CDR1 is MDHEN and CDR2 is SYDVKM. The chain's CDR3 is CASSDSWKGTIGYTF. CDR3 in DNA: TGTGCCAGCAGCGACAGTTGGAAAGGAACAATCGGCTACACCTTC.

The chain recombines TRBV5-8 with TRBJ1-5, with no clear D. Per the germline V gene, CDR1 is SGHTS and CDR2 is YDEGEE. The ends were cut back, 6 bases at V and 6 bases at J, with 16 bases in the middle. The CDR3 extends over 14 amino acids. CDR3 nucleotides: TGTGCCAGCACCCCCAAGGGAGGAGGTCAGCCCCAGCATTTT. Translating gives CASTPKGGGQPQHF.

V and J are TRBV27 and TRBJ2-7; 9 positions match TRBD1. This CDR3 has 15 residues. V dropped 6 bases and J dropped 6; count of bases not matched to a gene: 12. Germline V gives CDR1 MNHEY, CDR2 SMNVEV (reference sequence). The DNA of the CDR3 is TGTGCCAGCAGACGACCGGGACAGGGATCGCGCGAGCAGTACTTC. It codes for CASRRPGQGSREQYF.

This sequence joins TRBV5-4 and TRBJ1-2, with 8 bases fitting TRBD1. The CDR3 is 15 residues long. Unmatched junction bases numbered 10, after V lost 1 base and J lost 8 bases. CDR1 and CDR2 from the germline V gene are SGHNT and YYREEE (reference sequence). CDR3 sequence reads: CASSLSAQGARGYTF. As DNA, the CDR3 is TGTGCCAGCAGCTTGTCAGCTCAGGGGGCGAGAGGCTACACCTTC. The full variable domain, with the rest looked up from reference TRBV5-4 and TRBJ1-2, is ETGVTQSPTHLIKTRGQQVTLRCSSQSGHNTVSWYQQALGQGPQFIFQYYREEENGRGNFPPRFSGLQFPNYSSELNVNALELDDSALYLCASSLSAQGARGYTFGSGTRLTVV.

The genes are TRBV9 and TRBJ2-7, with D tentatively TRBD1 (5 bases). CDR1 SGDLS and CDR2 YYNGEE come from the germline V gene. V lost 2 bases and J lost 2, with 11 bases in between. The CDR3 spans 14 residues. This CDR3 is CASSVTGGAYEQYF. CDR3 in DNA: TGTGCCAGCAGCGTTACAGGTGGCGCCTACGAGCAGTACTTC.

The chain uses TRBV19 and TRBJ1-3; D is uncertain. Germline V CDR1 and CDR2: LNHDA, SQIVND (reference sequence). The CDR3 has 16 residues. With 4 bases removed from V and 0 bases from J, the gap between germline ends came to 13 bases. CDR3 protein: CASSTQAGVSGNTIYF. In DNA form, the CDR3 reads TGTGCCAGTAGTACCCAAGCAGGCGTCTCTGGAAACACCATATATTTT.

This sequence joins TRBV9 and TRBJ1-1; 11 nucleotides line up with TRBD1. The ends lost 4 bases at V and 5 bases at J; junction bases unmatched: 7. CDR1 and CDR2 from the germline V gene are SGDLS and YYNGEE. The CDR3 extends over 15 amino acids. CDR3 in amino acids: CASSITGTGGTEAFF. Written as DNA, the CDR3 is TGTGCCAGCAGCATCACCGGGACAGGGGGGACTGAAGCTTTCTTT.

Details on this clone: Other DNA sequences in this specimen translate into the identical CDR3. The chain carries TRBV28 and TRBJ2-7, with D tentatively TRBD2 (5 bases). The length of the CDR3 is 13 residues. V was clipped by 6 bases and J by 2 bases, with 11 bases between them. Germline CDR1 and CDR2: MDHEN and SYDVKM. CDR3 DNA: TGTGCCAGCAGCCCGCCGGGGACCTACGAGCAGTACTTC. Translating gives CASSPPGTYEQYF.

This clone was seen only a few times. The rearrangement uses TRBV28 and TRBJ1-5; 7 positions agree with TRBD1. Per the germline V gene, CDR1 is MDHEN and CDR2 is SYDVKM. CDR3 length equals 15 residues. With 6 bases clipped from V and 2 bases from J, the junction kept 7 bases outside the gene matches. The CDR3 reads CASSNGQVGNQPQHF. The CDR3 coding sequence is TGTGCCAGCAGCAATGGACAGGTCGGCAATCAGCCCCAGCATTTT. Drawing the rest from reference TRBV28 and TRBJ1-5, the complete variable domain is DVKVTQSSRYLVKRTGEKVFLECVQDMDHENMFWYRQDPGLGLRLIYFSYDVKMKEKGDIPEGYSVSREKKERFSLILESASTNQTSMYLCASSNGQVGNQPQHFGDGTRLSIL.

The chain uses TRBV3-1 (or the pseudogene TRBV3-2) and TRBJ2-7, with a possible D match to TRBD1 (6 bases). Trimming left V 1 base short and J 2 bases short, with 15 bases between. The CDR3 has 16 amino acids. In germline, CDR1 is LGHDT, CDR2 YNNKEL (reference sequence). The CDR3 loop reads CASSQGLVAGAYEQYF. In DNA form, the CDR3 reads TGTGCCAGCAGCCAAGGATTAGTTGCAGGGGCCTACGAGCAGTACTTC.

This clone has just one count. The chain employs TRBV27 and TRBJ1-2; 9 bases are shared with TRBD1. Germline V gene data show CDR1 as MNHEY and CDR2 as SMNVEV (reference sequence). This CDR3 has 13 amino acids. V trimming: 5 bases; J trimming: 5 bases; junction bases outside the gene matches: 3. In DNA, the CDR3 is TGTGCCAGCAGTCCGGACAGGGGATATGGCTACACCTTC. Its translation is CASSPDRGYGYTF.

V and J are TRBV28 and TRBJ1-2; tentatively, D is TRBD1 (6 bases). V dropped 6 bases and J dropped 3 bases, with 17 bases sitting between them. This CDR3 contains 15 residues. From germline, CDR1 is MDHEN and CDR2 SYDVKM. The CDR3 nucleotides are TGTGCCAGCAGCCTGGACAGAAGGGACGACTATGGCTACACCTTC. Encoded protein: CASSLDRRDDYGYTF.

The gene calls are TRBV18 and TRBJ2-1; TRBD2 matches 12 bases. The CDR3 runs 15 residues. Per germline, CDR1 KGHSH and CDR2 LQKENI. Trimming took 3 bases from V and 9 from J; bases not matched to a gene: 6. CDR3 protein: CASSPSSGGAGEQFF. The CDR3 coding sequence is TGTGCCAGCTCACCCTCTAGCGGGGGGGCCGGTGAGCAGTTCTTC.

This clone turned up a few times. The rearrangement joins TRBV5-1 to TRBJ1-2; D unresolved. The CDR3 runs to 17 residues. Germline V gene data show CDR1 as SGHRS and CDR2 as YFSETQ. Trimming shortened V by 0 bases and J by 4 bases, and 19 bases separated the two germline ends. The CDR3 reads CASSLEGLGEGSYGYTF. In DNA form, the CDR3 reads TGCGCCAGCAGCTTGGAAGGGCTCGGGGAGGGCAGCTATGGCTACACCTTC.

This rearrangement joins TRBV19 to TRBJ1-2; 9 bases line up with TRBD1. The CDR3 totals 15 residues. Germline V lookup: CDR1 LNHDA, CDR2 SQIVND (reference sequence). The junction had 14 bases not matched to a gene; V was cut back by 8 bases and J by 7 bases. In nucleotides, the CDR3 is TGTGCCAGTTGGGGAACGGACAGGGGACGGGGTGGCTACACCTTC. Translating it yields CASWGTDRGRGGYTF.

V gene TRBV18 combines with J gene TRBJ1-5; D unclear. CDR3 length equals 15 residues. V lost 3 bases and J lost 2, with 11 bases in between. Germline assignment: CDR1 KGHSH and CDR2 LQKENI. The chain's CDR3 is CASSPDGNRNQPQHF. As DNA, the CDR3 is TGTGCCAGCTCACCGGACGGGAATCGCAATCAGCCCCAGCATTTT.

The V call is TRBV18, the J call TRBJ1-3, with a weak D call TRBD1 (5 bases). This CDR3 is built from 12 residues. Germline loops: CDR1 KGHSH, CDR2 LQKENI. Trimming left V 4 bases short and J 7 bases short, with 8 bases between. Here the CDR3 DNA reads TGTGCCAGCTCACAAGGGGATAACACCATATATTTT. Protein sequence: CASSQGDNTIYF.

The chain links TRBV5-4 to TRBJ2-5, with 11 nucleotides matching TRBD1. The CDR3 runs to 15 residues. V lost 3 bases, J lost 4 bases, and 5 bases stayed unmatched. The germline V gene has CDR1 SGHNT and CDR2 YYREEE (reference sequence). CDR3 nucleotide sequence: TGTGCCAGCAGCTCCAGGGGACAGGGGGTAGAGACCCAGTACTTC. Translated, it gives CASSSRGQGVETQYF.

This rearrangement joins TRBV9 to TRBJ2-3; D is possibly TRBD1 (5 bases). V lost 3 bases and J 2 bases, leaving 25 bases between the germline ends. CDR1 is SGDLS, CDR2 YYNGEE, per germline. This CDR3 is 19 amino acids long. In nucleotides, the CDR3 is TGTGCCAGCAGCGCCTCCGGGCTTAAGGGGCAATTACACACAGATACGCAGTATTTT. Translation gives CASSASGLKGQLHTDTQYF.

Concerning this clone itself: A junction boundary mismatches the germline segment, possibly from a read error. V gene TRBV6-5 combines with J gene TRBJ2-2; 10 bases line up with TRBD2. Per germline, CDR1 MNHEY and CDR2 SVGAGI. This CDR3 has 14 amino acids. The CDR3 coding sequence is TGCGCCGGTTCAAGCGGGAGGGTTGTCGGGGAGCTGTTTTTT. This sequence encodes CAGSSGRVVGELFF.

V gene TRBV5-5 combines with J gene TRBJ2-1, with TRBD2 identical over 8 bases. CDR1 and CDR2 from the germline V gene are SGHKS and YYEKEE (reference sequence). This CDR3 region has 14 residues. Unmatched junction bases numbered 5, after V lost 3 bases and J lost 6 bases. The CDR3 reads CASSSGGAGNEQFF. Here the CDR3 DNA reads TGTGCCAGCAGCTCCGGGGGGGCGGGCAATGAGCAGTTCTTC.

The rearrangement joins TRBV5-1 to TRBJ1-1; tentatively, D is TRBD1 (6 bases). The V end was cut by 1 base, the J end by 6 bases, with 13 bases between. The CDR3 covers 14 residues. CDR1 and CDR2 (germline): SGHRS, YFSETQ. The CDR3 region has the DNA TGCGCCAGCAGCTTGCCAGGGGTAGGTCCTGAAGCTTTCTTT. This sequence encodes CASSLPGVGPEAFF.

The chain is built from TRBV18 and TRBJ2-2, with 13 positions matching TRBD2. Germline loops: CDR1 KGHSH, CDR2 LQKENI. The CDR3 spans 16 residues. V shed 3 bases and J 5 bases; nucleotides not matched to a gene: 3. This chain's CDR3 is CASSPSTSGGTGELFF. CDR3 bases: TGTGCCAGCTCACCTTCGACTAGCGGGGGGACCGGGGAGCTGTTTTTT. Combining the CDR3 with reference TRBV18 and TRBJ2-2 gives the whole variable domain NAGVMQNPRHLVRRRGQEARLRCSPMKGHSHVYWYRQLPEEGLKFMVYLQKENIIDESGMPKERFSAEFPKEGPSILRIQQVVRGDSAAYFCASSPSTSGGTGELFFGEGSRLTVL.

This chain connects TRBV10-3 to TRBJ1-2; TRBD1 matches at 9 bases. J lost 2 bases, V lost 3 bases, and 4 bases had no gene match. Germline V gene lookup returns CDR1 ENHRY and CDR2 SYGVKD. The CDR3 totals 15 residues. CDR3 loop: CAISDSQGANYGYTF. In DNA form, the CDR3 reads TGTGCCATCAGTGATTCACAGGGGGCGAACTATGGCTACACCTTC.

This clone has only one observation. CDR3 nucleotides: TGTGCCAGCAGGCAGGGGATTGACAATGAGCAGTTCTTC. This sequence encodes CASRQGIDNEQFF. The gene calls are TRBV6-6 and TRBJ2-1, with D perhaps TRBD1 (6 bases). Germline V gene sequence: CDR1 MNHNY, CDR2 SVGAGI (reference sequence). This CDR3 has 13 amino acids. The ends were cut back, 6 bases at V and 5 bases at J, with 11 bases in the middle.

This clone was recorded only once. The V call is TRBV11-3, the J call TRBJ2-2, with a possible D match to TRBD1 (6 bases). The CDR3 spans 18 residues. In germline, CDR1 is SGHNT, CDR2 YENEEA. V lost 3 bases, J lost 2 bases, and 19 bases lay in between. CDR3 protein: CASSFSVTQTGNTGELFF. The CDR3 bases are TGTGCCAGCAGCTTCTCGGTCACCCAGACAGGAAACACCGGGGAGCTGTTTTTT.

This chain joins TRBV30 and TRBJ1-2; D is possibly TRBD1 (5 bases). The V gene lost 0 bases and the J gene lost 1 base, with 21 bases spanning the gap. The germline gives CDR1 GTSNPN, CDR2 SVGIG (reference sequence). The CDR3 loop spans 18 amino acids. The CDR3 loop reads CAWSVVTSWDSHNYGYTF. For the CDR3, the DNA is TGTGCCTGGAGTGTAGTTACCTCTTGGGACTCACATAACTATGGCTACACCTTC.

This clone was seen only once. The chain carries TRBV7-8 and TRBJ1-1; 7 bases agree with TRBD1. The CDR3 consists of 15 residues. Germline V lookup: CDR1 SGHVS, CDR2 FQNEAQ. V dropped 2 bases and J dropped 4; count of bases not matched to a gene: 7. Here the CDR3 reads CASSLLGTGATEAFF. The CDR3 DNA sequence: TGTGCCAGCAGCTTATTGGGTACAGGGGCCACTGAAGCTTTCTTT. Full variable domain (rest looked up from reference TRBV7-8 and TRBJ1-1): GAGVSQSPRYKVAKRGQDVALRCDPISGHVSLFWYQQALGQGPEFLTYFQNEAQLDKSGLPSDRFFAERPEGSVSTLKIQRTQQEDSAVYLCASSLLGTGATEAFFGQGTRLTVV.

Only a few counts were recorded for this clone. The chain employs TRBV3-1 (or the pseudogene TRBV3-2) and TRBJ2-7, with a possible D match to TRBD2 (6 bases). The CDR3 totals 13 residues. Germline CDR1 and CDR2: LGHDT and YNNKEL (reference sequence). Deletions cut 5 bases from V and 6 bases from J, with 14 bases between. The CDR3 sequence: CASSWDLKTEQYF. The CDR3 coding sequence is TGTGCCAGCAGCTGGGACTTGAAGACCGAGCAGTACTTC.